Listed here are 28 T cell receptor beta chains from one sample, sequenced in a study of human T cells and chemical hapten exposure. As to time point: patch test 3, about 24 weeks after DPC sensitization. Treatment defined: therapeutic diphenylcyclopropenone sensitization with weekly scalp DPC. Using its own MiXCR run on the RACE reads, TCRdb lists one record per CDR3 protein. Counted here are over 55,000 distinct CDR3 sequences, around 10% occurring once; the ten biggest clones make up 1.4%. The sample consisted of whole blood, taken in connection with sensitization to the hapten diphenylcyclopropenone (DPC). Receptors originate from a woman aged 45-65 years with alopecia areata. Some clones in this sample may be carry-over from other donors' samples.

This clonotype appeared many times. This chain uses TRBV28 with TRBJ1-2, with unresolved D. There are 14 residues in the CDR3. Looked up from germline, CDR1 is MDHEN and CDR2 is SYDVKM. V dropped 6 bases and J dropped 4 bases, with 15 bases sitting between them. The CDR3 region has the DNA TGTGCCAGCAGATTAACGGACGGATTCTATGGCTACACCTTC. Translated: CASRLTDGFYGYTF.

This clonotype was picked up many times. The DNA of the CDR3 is TGTGCCAGCAGAGCTCAGGGGGGGAGTCAGCCCCAGCATTTT. It yields the protein CASRAQGGSQPQHF. The gene calls are TRBV7-2 and TRBJ1-5, with 7 bases lining up with TRBD1. Germline lookup yields CDR1 SGHTA and CDR2 FQGNSA. The CDR3 covers 14 residues. J lost 6 bases, V lost 6 bases, and 8 bases had no gene match.

This clonotype was seen only a few times. J is TRBJ1-2 and V is TRBV30; D possibly corresponds to TRBD1 (6 bases). The CDR3 sequence is 13 residues long. The germline gives CDR1 GTSNPN, CDR2 SVGIG (reference sequence). V shed 3 bases and J shed 3 bases, with 11 bases lying between them. CDR3 protein: CAWRGQVYYGYTF. The CDR3 DNA sequence: TGTGCCTGGAGGGGACAAGTTTACTATGGCTACACCTTC.

This clonotype was counted at least ten times. The V and J genes are TRBV20-1 and TRBJ1-5, with unresolved D. The V gene lost 6 bases and the J gene lost 0 bases, with 9 bases spanning the gap. Germline V gives CDR1 DFQATT, CDR2 SNEGSKA (reference sequence). This CDR3 comprises 13 residues. The CDR3 nucleotides read TGCAGTGCCCGGATGGATAGCAATCAGCCCCAGCATTTT. It codes for CSARMDSNQPQHF.

This clonotype was seen a handful of times. V is TRBV6-2 or TRBV6-3 and J is TRBJ1-5; D is perhaps TRBD1 (5 bases). Looked up from germline, CDR1 is MNHEY and CDR2 is SVGEGT. This CDR3 region has 18 residues. Trimming took off 4 bases at V and 3 bases at J, with 22 bases between the two ends. The CDR3 protein is CASSSVQAAVLFNQPQHF. Written as DNA, the CDR3 is TGTGCCAGCAGTTCAGTACAGGCCGCAGTACTTTTCAATCAGCCCCAGCATTTT.

This clonotype has a count of ten or more. This rearrangement joins TRBV13 to TRBJ2-1; TRBD1 agrees at 7 bases. Trimming cost V 4 bases and J 3 bases; bases outside gene matches: 6. Germline-derived CDR1 and CDR2 are PRHDT and FYEKMQ (reference sequence). This CDR3 has 15 amino acids. The CDR3 spells CASSSLGQVYNEQFF. For the CDR3, the DNA is TGTGCCAGCAGCTCCCTTGGACAGGTCTACAATGAGCAGTTCTTC.

This clonotype appeared a few times. The V and J genes are TRBV19 and TRBJ1-5; TRBD1 agrees at 7 bases. Germline CDR1 LNHDA, CDR2 SQIVND (reference sequence). The CDR3 length is 12 residues. Unmatched junction bases numbered 5, after V lost 8 bases and J lost 7 bases. The CDR3 nucleotides read TGTGCCAGTCAACAGGGGCGGCAGCCCCAGCATTTT. This sequence encodes CASQQGRQPQHF.

This clonotype was seen a handful of times. The gene calls are TRBV28 and TRBJ2-7, with D unresolved. Germline lookup yields CDR1 MDHEN and CDR2 SYDVKM. V was pared by 2 bases and J by 4 bases, with 6 bases between. The CDR3 spans 12 residues. The CDR3 nucleotides read TGTGCCAGCAGTTTACCCCTTTACGAGCAGTACTTC. It specifies CASSLPLYEQYF.

This chain joins TRBV3-1 and TRBJ2-3; the D gene is possibly TRBD2 (5 bases). The ends were cut back, 4 bases at V and 3 bases at J, with 11 bases in the middle. Looked up from germline, CDR1 is LGHDT and CDR2 is YNNKEL (reference sequence). This CDR3 is built from 14 residues. CDR3 sequence: CASSPNSGTDTQYF. CDR3 nucleotide sequence: TGTGCCAGCAGCCCTAACTCGGGGACAGATACGCAGTATTTT.

This clonotype came up a few times. This chain connects TRBV7-9 to TRBJ1-5, with D hard to call. Looked up from germline, CDR1 is SEHNR and CDR2 is FQNEAQ (reference sequence). The CDR3 length is 12 residues. V lost 5 bases and J 6 bases, leaving 8 bases between the germline ends. CDR3 sequence: CASSLDFQPQHF. The CDR3 coding sequence is TGTGCCAGCAGCCTAGACTTTCAGCCCCAGCATTTT. The whole variable domain, remainder taken from reference TRBV7-9 and TRBJ1-5, is DTGVSQNPRHKITKRGQNVTFRCDPISEHNRLYWYRQTLGQGPEFLTYFQNEAQLEKSRLLSDRFSAERPKGSFSTLEIQRTEQGDSAMYLCASSLDFQPQHFGDGTRLSIL.

The table lists this clonotype with many counts. V gene TRBV12-3 or TRBV12-4 combines with J gene TRBJ2-3, with no clear D. CDR3 length: 13 residues. V lost 5 bases, J lost 4 bases, and 10 bases lay in between. The CDR3 sequence is CASSPFVADTQYF. The CDR3 DNA follows: TGTGCCAGCAGTCCCTTTGTAGCAGATACGCAGTATTTT.

This clonotype came up many times. The chain joins TRBV11-2 to TRBJ1-1; TRBD1 might be the D (5 bases). The CDR3 has 13 amino acids. Per the germline V gene, CDR1 is SGHAT and CDR2 is FQNNGV. Trimming shortened V by 1 base and J by 10 bases, and 13 bases separated the two germline ends. CDR3: CASSLAGASGAFF. The CDR3 DNA is TGTGCCAGCAGCTTAGCTGGGGCGTCGGGAGCTTTCTTT. Based on the CDR3 plus reference TRBV11-2 and TRBJ1-1, the full variable domain is EAGVAQSPRYKIIEKRQSVAFWCNPISGHATLYWYQQILGQGPKLLIQFQNNGVVDDSQLPKDRFSAERLKGVDSTLKIQPAKLEDSAVYLCASSLAGASGAFFGQGTRLTVV.

The chain carries TRBV7-6 and TRBJ2-3, with 8 bases aligning to TRBD1. The germline gives CDR1 SGHVS, CDR2 FNYEAQ. Trimming removed 3 bases from V and 14 bases from J; junction bases left unmatched: 10. The CDR3 runs to 13 residues. For the CDR3, the DNA is TGTGCCAGCAGCTTGGACGAGGGACAGGCCCTGTATTTT. Translating it yields CASSLDEGQALYF.

The V call is TRBV5-1, the J call TRBJ2-2, with unresolved D. Germline V lookup: CDR1 SGHRS, CDR2 YFSETQ. Trimming pared 4 bases from V and 1 base from J, leaving 5 bases between. This CDR3 comprises 13 residues. The CDR3 here is CASSAGNTGELFF. CDR3 nucleotides: TGCGCCAGCAGCGCAGGGAACACCGGGGAGCTGTTTTTT.

This clonotype was seen ten or more times. This chain connects TRBV11-2 to TRBJ2-1, with D tentatively TRBD2 (6 bases). This CDR3 region has 19 residues. The V and J ends lost 1 base and 8 bases respectively, with 27 bases between them. The germline V gene encodes CDR1 SGHAT and CDR2 FQNNGV. DNA of the CDR3: TGTGCCAGCAGCTTAGGATCGTACAGCTGGTCCGGGACTCCCGATGAGCAGTTCTTC. Translating gives CASSLGSYSWSGTPDEQFF.

At least ten counts were recorded for this clonotype. The rearrangement links TRBV5-4 to TRBJ2-1, with 9 positions matching TRBD1. The J segment lost 6 bases and the V segment lost 4 bases, leaving 8 bases of the junction unmatched. The CDR3 is made up of 15 amino acids. Germline V lookup: CDR1 SGHNT, CDR2 YYREEE (reference sequence). This CDR3 is CASSNTGTGFNEQFF. The DNA of the CDR3 is TGTGCCAGCAGCAACACCGGGACAGGGTTCAATGAGCAGTTCTTC.

There are many counts of this clonotype. The chain employs TRBV11-2 and TRBJ2-1; TRBD2 aligns across 9 bases. The trim removed 4 bases at V and 7 bases at J, leaving 8 bases unmatched. Germline V CDR1 and CDR2: SGHAT, FQNNGV. This CDR3 spans 15 amino acids. CDR3 nucleotide sequence: TGTGCCAGCAGCTACCCTCGGACTAGCGAGAATGAGCAGTTCTTC. Its protein product is CASSYPRTSENEQFF.

This clonotype has a count of ten or more. The chain joins TRBV6-5 to TRBJ2-5; D is ambiguous. V lost 3 bases and J 4 bases, leaving 12 bases between the germline ends. CDR3 length: 14 amino acids. In germline, CDR1 is MNHEY, CDR2 SVGAGI. The CDR3 DNA follows: TGTGCCAGCAGTTATCTGGACGGCCGAGAGACCCAGTACTTC. Protein product: CASSYLDGRETQYF.

There are a few counts of this clonotype. The rearrangement joins TRBV12-3 or TRBV12-4 to TRBJ1-6, with a tentative D call TRBD1 (5 bases). V shed 0 bases and J shed 3 bases, with 9 bases lying between them. The CDR3 consists of 16 residues. CDR3 region: CASSLAQTVYNSPLHF. In DNA, the CDR3 is TGTGCCAGCAGTTTAGCCCAGACAGTCTATAATTCACCCCTCCACTTT.

The chain combines TRBV5-1 with TRBJ2-1; 8 bases line up with TRBD2. The V gene end was trimmed by 2 bases and the J gene end by 3 bases; junction bases not matched to a gene: 4. This CDR3 has 15 residues. The germline gives CDR1 SGHRS, CDR2 YFSETQ. DNA for the CDR3: TGCGCCAGCAGCTTAAGCGGGGGACTCTACAATGAGCAGTTCTTC. Translation gives CASSLSGGLYNEQFF.

This clonotype occurred many times. The V gene is TRBV9, the J gene TRBJ1-1; D is possibly TRBD1 (6 bases). The CDR3 loop spans 10 amino acids. Trimming removed 4 bases from V and 8 bases from J, with 6 bases in between. Germline CDR1 and CDR2: SGDLS and YYNGEE. CDR3: CASSTGEAFF. The CDR3 DNA reads as TGTGCCAGCAGCACAGGGGAAGCTTTCTTT. Full variable domain (remainder filled in from reference TRBV9 and TRBJ1-1): DSGVTQTPKHLITATGQRVTLRCSPRSGDLSVYWYQQSLDQGLQFLIQYYNGEERAKGNILERFSAQQFPDLHSELNLSSLELGDSALYFCASSTGEAFFGQGTRLTVV.

The chain recombines TRBV29-1 with TRBJ2-3; perhaps TRBD2 as D (5 bases). CDR1 is SQVTM and CDR2 is ANQGSEA in the germline V gene. This CDR3 is built from 12 residues. V lost 6 bases and J lost 7, with 14 bases in between. This CDR3 is CSVTKLGYTQYF. In nucleotides, the CDR3 is TGCAGCGTAACCAAACTAGGATATACGCAGTATTTT.

This clonotype was detected only a few times. This sequence joins TRBV6-4 and TRBJ2-1; D is ambiguous. V was trimmed by 7 bases and J by 0 bases, leaving 16 bases between them. CDR3 size: 16 residues. Germline CDR1 reads MRHNA; CDR2 reads SNTAGT. The CDR3, as DNA: TGTGCCAGCACCCCGGACGGCTCTAGCTCCTACAATGAGCAGTTCTTC. This translates into CASTPDGSSSYNEQFF.

The CDR3 spells CASSFPRQGASGANVLTF. CDR3 in DNA: TGTGCCAGCAGCTTCCCACGACAGGGGGCCTCTGGGGCCAACGTCCTGACTTTC. This chain uses TRBV11-2 with TRBJ2-6; 10 positions match TRBD1. The V and J ends lost 3 bases and 0 bases, in that order; junction bases with no gene match: 5. Germline V gene lookup returns CDR1 SGHAT and CDR2 FQNNGV. This CDR3 comprises 18 residues.

This clonotype appeared many times. The rearrangement uses TRBV4-1 and TRBJ2-3, with D unclear. Trimming removed 0 bases from V and 2 bases from J, with 9 bases in between. Per the germline V gene, CDR1 is MGHRA and CDR2 is YSYEKL. This CDR3 region has 15 residues. The CDR3 protein is CASSQDPSTTDTQYF. CDR3 DNA: TGCGCCAGCAGCCAAGATCCCAGCACCACAGATACGCAGTATTTT.

This clonotype was counted between two and nine times. V and J are TRBV15 and TRBJ1-1; D is ambiguous. Germline V gene lookup returns CDR1 LNHNV and CDR2 YYDKDF (reference sequence). The V gene lost 5 bases and the J gene lost 7 bases, with 14 bases spanning the gap. There are 13 residues in the CDR3. The CDR3 DNA is TGTGCCACCAGCTCTATGGGCATTTTTGAAGCTTTCTTT. The encoded protein is CATSSMGIFEAFF.

This clonotype was counted many times. The gene calls are TRBV4-2 and TRBJ1-4; no reliable D call. Between the trimmed V and J ends, which lost 0 bases and 7 bases, there was a span of 15 bases. The CDR3 runs 16 residues. Germline CDR1 and CDR2: LGHNA and YNFKEQ. CDR3 residues: CASSQDRRQDGEKLFF. The CDR3 DNA reads TGTGCCAGCAGCCAAGATCGCCGGCAGGATGGTGAAAAACTGTTTTTT.

The sample holds many counts of this clonotype. V is TRBV12-3 or TRBV12-4 and J is TRBJ2-5, with D unclear. The CDR3 is 14 amino acids. The V end lost 3 bases, the J end lost 1 base, and 9 bases lay between the germline ends. The CDR3 DNA is TGTGCCAGCAGTTTCGGGCATACCCAAGAGACCCAGTACTTC. Translation: CASSFGHTQETQYF.